These 20 T cell receptor beta chains originate from one sample sequenced in a study of T-cell memory formation after mild COVID-19. TCRdb independently ran MiXCR on the 5' RACE reads; one entry per CDR3 protein. In the table there are under 300,000 distinct CDR3 sequences, around 17% of which are singletons. Sequenced material: PBMCs or a T cell subset sorted from them (not recorded which). The receptor set was obtained from a man aged 18 to 30 who had mild COVID-19 (a few samples of this study predate the infection). Cell type and time point are not known.

The rearrangement joins TRBV7-2 to TRBJ1-2; 7 nucleotides match TRBD1. There are 17 residues in the CDR3. After removal of 2 bases from V and 2 bases from J, the junction contained 11 bases not matched to a gene. Germline V gene lookup returns CDR1 SGHTA and CDR2 FQGNSA. The CDR3 here is CASSLPYRGDLNYGYTF. The CDR3 region has the DNA TGTGCCAGCAGCTTACCCTACAGGGGCGATTTGAACTATGGCTACACCTTC.

This clonotype was seen a handful of times. The gene calls are TRBV20-1 and TRBJ2-7; D remains unclear. V dropped 0 bases and J dropped 2 bases, with 8 bases sitting between them. The length of the CDR3 is 13 residues. Germline V CDR1 and CDR2: DFQATT, SNEGSKA (reference sequence). CDR3 protein: CSAREASTYEQYV. In DNA form, the CDR3 reads TGCAGTGCTAGAGAAGCATCAACCTACGAGCAGTACGTC.

This sequence joins TRBV7-2 and TRBJ1-5; 8 positions match TRBD1. Germline V CDR1 and CDR2: SGHTA, FQGNSA. CDR3 length equals 14 residues. J was trimmed by 8 bases and V by 5 bases; bases with no gene match: 8. The CDR3 coding sequence is TGTGCCAGCAGCCACCCAGGGGGCTGGGAGCCCCAGCATTTT. It codes for CASSHPGGWEPQHF.

This clonotype occurred a few times. The rearrangement uses TRBV11-2 and TRBJ2-3; TRBD2 aligns across 11 bases. CDR1 is SGHAT, CDR2 FQNNGV, per germline. The junction had 14 bases not matched to a gene; V was cut back by 3 bases and J by 0 bases. This CDR3 has 20 residues. DNA of the CDR3: TGTGCCAGCAGCTTCCGCCTTTCACCGGGACTAGCGGAGAGCACAGATACGCAGTATTTT. Its protein is CASSFRLSPGLAESTDTQYF.

This clonotype was seen more than once but under ten times. The CDR3 DNA follows: TGTGCCAGCAGCGCCCAGGAGGAACAGGGGGAAGAGACCCAGTACTTC. It yields the protein CASSAQEEQGEETQYF. J is TRBJ2-5 and V is TRBV9; the match to TRBD1 covers 8 bases. This CDR3 contains 16 residues. The germline CDR1 and CDR2 sequences are SGDLS and YYNGEE. The V and J ends lost 3 bases and 3 bases, in that order; junction bases with no gene match: 10.

This clonotype was seen at least ten times. The chain combines TRBV5-1 with TRBJ2-1, with TRBD2 identical over 7 bases. Germline loops: CDR1 SGHRS, CDR2 YFSETQ. Trimming at V came to 0 bases and at J to 4 bases, leaving 7 bases not matched to a gene. The CDR3 length is 16 residues. The CDR3 DNA reads as TGCGCCAGCAGCTTGGTGGTTAGCGGGCCTTACAATGAGCAGTTCTTC. Encoded protein: CASSLVVSGPYNEQFF. Using reference TRBV5-1 and TRBJ2-1 for the parts outside the CDR3, the full variable domain is KAGVTQTPRYLIKTRGQQVTLSCSPISGHRSVSWYQQTPGQGLQFLFEYFSETQRNKGNFPGRFSGRQFSNSRSEMNVSTLELGDSALYLCASSLVVSGPYNEQFFGPGTRLTVL.

This clonotype was seen once. The V gene is TRBV5-1, the J gene TRBJ2-7; TRBD1 might be the D (6 bases). The CDR3 covers 16 residues. Trimming shortened V by 0 bases and J by 6 bases, and 19 bases separated the two germline ends. Germline lookup yields CDR1 SGHRS and CDR2 YFSETQ. CDR3 protein: CASSLARGQALLEQYF. CDR3 in DNA: TGCGCCAGCAGCTTGGCCAGGGGCCAGGCCCTACTCGAGCAGTACTTC.

This clonotype was recorded a few times. DNA of the CDR3: TGTGCCAGCAGTAATACCGGGACACACAATTCACCCCTCCACTTT. It translates to CASSNTGTHNSPLHF. This rearrangement joins TRBV6-2 or TRBV6-3 to TRBJ1-6, with D perhaps TRBD1 (6 bases). Trimming took 5 bases from V and 7 from J, leaving 15 bases between them. CDR1 is MNHEY and CDR2 is SVGEGT in the germline V gene. This CDR3 is 15 amino acids long.

This clonotype has at least ten counts. The J gene is TRBJ2-5, the V gene TRBV20-1, with a tentative D call TRBD2 (5 bases). The CDR3 totals 13 residues. In germline, CDR1 is DFQATT, CDR2 SNEGSKA (reference sequence). V lost 3 bases, J lost 4 bases, and 12 bases lay in between. As DNA, the CDR3 is TGCAGTGCTAGCGCGGACTTAAGAGAGACCCAGTACTTC. Protein sequence: CSASADLRETQYF.

This clonotype was observed at least ten times. This chain connects TRBV5-5 to TRBJ2-1, with 9 positions matching TRBD1. Germline CDR1 and CDR2: SGHKS and YYEKEE (reference sequence). This CDR3 has 16 residues. Germline trimming cut 4 bases from V and 1 base from J; bases unmatched to any gene: 6. The CDR3 reads CASSNTGTGSYNEQFF. CDR3 sequence (DNA): TGTGCCAGCAGCAACACCGGGACAGGGTCCTACAATGAGCAGTTCTTC.

This clonotype was observed a handful of times. The V gene is TRBV20-1, the J gene TRBJ2-2; 8 bases fit TRBD1. The CDR3 has 13 amino acids. V was clipped by 2 bases and J by 9 bases; unmatched bases: 5. The V gene's germline CDR1 is DFQATT and CDR2 SNEGSKA (reference sequence). The CDR3 nucleotides are TGCAGTGCTAGACAGGGGGCCCGGCGGGAGCTGTTTTTT. The encoded protein is CSARQGARRELFF.

V is TRBV29-1 and J is TRBJ1-1, with 7 bases matching TRBD1. CDR1 is SQVTM and CDR2 is ANQGSEA in the germline V gene. The CDR3 is 12 amino acids. Trimming took 7 bases from V and 2 from J; bases not matched to a gene: 4. CDR3 residues: CSGQGVNTEAFF. CDR3 sequence (DNA): TGCAGCGGCCAGGGGGTTAACACTGAAGCTTTCTTT.

V usage is TRBV20-1 and J usage is TRBJ2-7; 9 bases match TRBD2. V was pared by 1 base and J by 7 bases, with 2 bases of the junction left unmatched. Looked up from germline, CDR1 is DFQATT and CDR2 is SNEGSKA (reference sequence). The CDR3 length is 12 residues. CDR3 in amino acids: CSARVLAGEQYV. The DNA of the CDR3 is TGCAGTGCTAGAGTGCTAGCGGGGGAGCAGTACGTC.

The chain employs TRBV12-3 or TRBV12-4 and TRBJ1-2; no firm D call. V dropped 1 base and J dropped 5 bases, with 5 bases sitting between them. This CDR3 is built from 12 residues. The CDR3 region has the DNA TGTGCCAGCAGTTTAGGGAGATATGGCTACACCTTC. Amino acid sequence: CASSLGRYGYTF.

The chain uses TRBV7-2 and TRBJ2-3; D not certain. Germline CDR1 and CDR2: SGHTA and FQGNSA. Trimming pared 0 bases from V and 2 bases from J, leaving 9 bases between. The CDR3 length is 15 residues. CDR3 bases: TGTGCCAGCAGCTTAGCTCCTAGGGTCACAGATACGCAGTATTTT. This encodes CASSLAPRVTDTQYF.

This clonotype was seen a handful of times. The chain combines TRBV15 with TRBJ2-7, with a possible D match to TRBD1 (6 bases). CDR1 LNHNV and CDR2 YYDKDF come from the germline V gene (reference sequence). The length of the CDR3 is 13 residues. V was trimmed by 5 bases and J by 2 bases, leaving 10 bases between them. CDR3 bases: TGTGCCACCAGCGCCCGGGACACCTACGAGCAGTACGTC. Translated, it gives CATSARDTYEQYV.

The table lists this clonotype with a few counts. The chain uses TRBV11-2 and TRBJ2-1, with TRBD2 as a possible D gene (6 bases). Germline CDR1 reads SGHAT; CDR2 reads FQNNGV. CDR3 size: 14 residues. V lost 5 bases and J 4 bases, leaving 12 bases between the germline ends. CDR3 coding DNA: TGTGCCAGCAGCGACACGGGGGAGTACAATGAGCAGTTCTTC. Translation gives CASSDTGEYNEQFF.

This clonotype was seen more than once but under ten times. V is TRBV20-1 and J is TRBJ2-5, with 8 positions matching TRBD2. The CDR3 is 13 amino acids. J was trimmed by 4 bases and V by 2 bases; bases with no gene match: 3. Germline CDR1 is DFQATT and CDR2 is SNEGSKA (reference sequence). CDR3 DNA: TGCAGTGCTAGACGGGGGGGTGGAGAGACCCAGTACTTC. Its protein is CSARRGGGETQYF.

This clonotype was detected only a few times. The chain recombines TRBV12-5 with TRBJ2-1; no firm D call. The CDR3 runs 14 residues. V was pared by 1 base and J by 7 bases, with 11 bases between. Per germline, CDR1 LGHNT and CDR2 FRNRAP. The CDR3 spells CASGLGSTKNEQFF. The CDR3 bases are TGTGCTAGTGGTTTGGGCAGCACGAAAAATGAGCAGTTCTTC.

On this clonotype: One junction end disagrees with the germline gene, perhaps due to a read error. The J gene is TRBJ2-5, the V gene TRBV5-1; D is ambiguous. The CDR3 is 13 residues long. Germline V gives CDR1 SGHRS, CDR2 YFSETQ. The CDR3, as DNA: TGCGCCAGCAGGTTGGGGTCACAAGAGACCCAGTACTTC. Protein product: CASRLGSQETQYF.